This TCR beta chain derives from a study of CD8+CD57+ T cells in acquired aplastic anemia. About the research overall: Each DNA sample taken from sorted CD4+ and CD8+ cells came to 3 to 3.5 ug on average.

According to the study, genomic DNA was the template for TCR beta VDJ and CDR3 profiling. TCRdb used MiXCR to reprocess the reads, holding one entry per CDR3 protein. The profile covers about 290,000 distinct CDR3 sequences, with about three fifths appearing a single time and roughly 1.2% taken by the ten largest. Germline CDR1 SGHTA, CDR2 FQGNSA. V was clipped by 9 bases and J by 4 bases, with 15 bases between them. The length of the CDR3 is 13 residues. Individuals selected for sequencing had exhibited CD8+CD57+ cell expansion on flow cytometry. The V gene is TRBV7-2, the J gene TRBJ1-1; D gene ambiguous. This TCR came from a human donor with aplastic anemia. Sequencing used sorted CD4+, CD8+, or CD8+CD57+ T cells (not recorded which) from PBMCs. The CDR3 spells CASQKEWATEAFF. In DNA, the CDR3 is TGTGCCAGTCAAAAGGAGTGGGCCACTGAAGCTTTCTTT.